This T cell receptor beta chain comes out of a study of technical replicates of blood from a handful of donors. In this sample, this clone turned up once. TCRdb's table, derived via immunoSEQ multiplex PCR, lists solely in-frame clones and lacks some. Of about 81,000 clones listed, 95% were seen once; the top ten hold roughly 0.36%. The ends lost 0 bases at V and 9 bases at J; junction bases unmatched: 2. This CDR3 region has 13 residues. Per germline, CDR1 LNHDA and CDR2 SQIVND (reference sequence). Sequencing input: T cells isolated from PBMCs. The genes are TRBV19 and TRBJ1-5; TRBD1 agrees at 7 bases. The receptor was derived from a human donor in good health. The CDR3 region is CASSIDRTGPQHF. As DNA, the CDR3 is TGTGCCAGTAGTATAGATCGGACAGGGCCCCAGCATTTT.